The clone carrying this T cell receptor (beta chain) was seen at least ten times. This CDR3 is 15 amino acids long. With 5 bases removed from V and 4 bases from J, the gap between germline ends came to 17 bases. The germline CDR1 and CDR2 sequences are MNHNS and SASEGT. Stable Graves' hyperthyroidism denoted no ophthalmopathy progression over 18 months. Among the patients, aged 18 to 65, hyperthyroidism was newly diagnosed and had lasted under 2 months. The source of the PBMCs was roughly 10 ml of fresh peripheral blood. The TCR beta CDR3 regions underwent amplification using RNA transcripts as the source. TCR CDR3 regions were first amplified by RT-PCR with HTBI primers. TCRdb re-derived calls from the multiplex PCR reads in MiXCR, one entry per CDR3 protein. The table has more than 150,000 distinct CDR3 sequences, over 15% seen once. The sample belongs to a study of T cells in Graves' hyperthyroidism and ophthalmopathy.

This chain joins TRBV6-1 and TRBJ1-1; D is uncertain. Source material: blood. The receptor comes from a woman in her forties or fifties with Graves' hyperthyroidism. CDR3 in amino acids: CASSRWTASGTEAFF. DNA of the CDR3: TGTGCCAGCAGTCGATGGACGGCCAGCGGCACTGAAGCTTTCTTT.